These 27 T cell receptor beta chains share one sample of origin, sequenced in a study of T-cell memory formation after mild COVID-19. TCRdb re-called the 5' RACE reads with MiXCR, one entry per CDR3 protein. The table has around 310,000 distinct CDR3 sequences, more than 15% seen once; the top ten hold about 20%. Sequencing input: PBMCs or a T cell subset sorted from them (not recorded which). Receptor source: a man between 18 and 35 years old who had mild COVID-19 (a few samples of this study predate the infection). Cell type and time point are not known.

This rearrangement joins TRBV12-3 or TRBV12-4 to TRBJ1-4; tentatively, D is TRBD1 (6 bases). This CDR3 region has 13 residues. The germline V and J ends were trimmed by 5 bases and 8 bases, with 12 bases remaining between them. CDR3 residues: CASSPNDREKLFF. DNA for the CDR3: TGTGCCAGCAGTCCCAACGACAGGGAAAAACTGTTTTTT.

This clonotype was seen only a few times. This chain uses TRBV6-5 with TRBJ2-3; 12 bases are shared with TRBD2. Germline CDR1 and CDR2: MNHEY and SVGAGI. V dropped 5 bases and J dropped 4; count of bases not matched to a gene: 13. CDR3 length: 18 amino acids. The CDR3 region has the DNA TGTGCCAGCAGTACAAAATCTAGCGGGGGGGCATCTTCAGATACGCAGTATTTT. Translated: CASSTKSSGGASSDTQYF.

This clonotype came up many times. The chain has TRBV6-1 and TRBJ1-1, with no clear D. CDR1 is MNHNS, CDR2 SASEGT, per germline. V lost 6 bases, J lost 6 bases, and 14 bases lay in between. The CDR3 has 13 residues. The CDR3 protein is CASSATRASEAFF. The CDR3 region has the DNA TGTGCCAGCAGCGCCACCCGGGCATCTGAAGCTTTCTTT.

There are many counts of this clonotype. The chain uses TRBV5-1 and TRBJ2-2; possible D gene TRBD1, 5 bases. The germline V gene has CDR1 SGHRS and CDR2 YFSETQ. Between the trimmed V and J ends, which lost 4 bases and 2 bases, there was a span of 15 bases. This CDR3 region has 16 residues. The CDR3 nucleotides are TGCGCCAGCAGCCGAACAGACAGCCTAAACACCGGGGAGCTGTTTTTT. Encoded protein: CASSRTDSLNTGELFF. The variable domain in full, completed from reference TRBV5-1 and TRBJ2-2, reads KAGVTQTPRYLIKTRGQQVTLSCSPISGHRSVSWYQQTPGQGLQFLFEYFSETQRNKGNFPGRFSGRQFSNSRSEMNVSTLELGDSALYLCASSRTDSLNTGELFFGEGSRLTVL.

This clonotype was observed a few times. The genes are TRBV6-2 or TRBV6-3 and TRBJ1-1, with D maybe TRBD1 (6 bases). Trimming cost V 0 bases and J 6 bases, with 17 bases left between them. The CDR3 runs to 16 residues. The germline V gene has CDR1 MNHEY and CDR2 SVGEGT. CDR3 bases: TGTGCCAGCAGTTACTCGGCACGAACAGGGTCCGCTGAAGCTTTCTTT. This encodes CASSYSARTGSAEAFF.

The table lists this clonotype with a few counts. The chain is built from TRBV19 and TRBJ2-7, with D possibly called TRBD1 or TRBD2 (6 bases each). CDR1 and CDR2 from the germline V gene are LNHDA and SQIVND (reference sequence). The CDR3 loop spans 10 amino acids. Here the CDR3 DNA reads TGTGAGGGGGGAACCTACGAGCAGTACGTC. Protein product: CEGGTYEQYV.

The V call is TRBV14, the J call TRBJ2-3, with a weak D call TRBD1 (6 bases). Germline lookup yields CDR1 SGHDN and CDR2 FVKESK. The CDR3 is made up of 15 amino acids. Trimming stripped 4 bases from V and 1 base from J, with 12 bases between. The DNA of the CDR3 is TGTGCCAGCAGCCTCTCAGCAGGGGGCACAGATACGCAGTATTTT. Its protein product is CASSLSAGGTDTQYF. Full variable domain (outside the CDR3, taken from reference TRBV14 and TRBJ2-3): EAGVTQFPSHSVIEKGQTVTLRCDPISGHDNLYWYRRVMGKEIKFLLHFVKESKQDESGMPNNRFLAERTGGTYSTLKVQPAELEDSGVYFCASSLSAGGTDTQYFGPGTRLTVL.

This clonotype was observed a few times. The V gene is TRBV20-1, the J gene TRBJ2-2; D gene ambiguous. V was clipped by 6 bases and J by 2 bases, with 7 bases between them. CDR3 size: 12 residues. Germline-derived CDR1 and CDR2 are DFQATT and SNEGSKA (reference sequence). CDR3 sequence reads: CSARFNTGELFF. The CDR3, as DNA: TGCAGTGCGCGGTTCAACACCGGGGAGCTGTTTTTT.

The genes are TRBV27 and TRBJ2-7; TRBD2 matches 7 bases. The CDR3 has 12 amino acids. Germline loops: CDR1 MNHEY, CDR2 SMNVEV (reference sequence). V was pared by 2 bases and J by 12 bases, with 7 bases of the junction left unmatched. The CDR3 nucleotides are TGTGCCAGCAGTTTAATGGGGGGGGACCTGTACGTC. Amino acid sequence: CASSLMGGDLYV.

This clonotype came up many times. The genes are TRBV5-1 and TRBJ1-6, with TRBD1 matching 8 bases. This CDR3 comprises 20 residues. Germline V lookup: CDR1 SGHRS, CDR2 YFSETQ. With V trimmed by 1 base and J by 0 bases, 12 bases remained unmatched. The CDR3 region is CASSLSPARQGSSYNSPLHF. The CDR3 DNA is TGCGCCAGCAGCTTGTCCCCCGCTCGACAGGGGAGCTCCTATAATTCACCCCTCCACTTT.

This clonotype was counted many times. The rearrangement joins TRBV9 to TRBJ2-3; D is possibly TRBD1 (6 bases). Trimming took 5 bases from V and 0 from J, leaving 13 bases between them. Germline CDR1 reads SGDLS; CDR2 reads YYNGEE. The CDR3 consists of 15 residues. This CDR3 is CASSYRGGSTDTQYF. The CDR3 DNA reads TGTGCCAGCAGTTATAGAGGGGGTAGCACAGATACGCAGTATTTT.

The sample holds a few counts of this clonotype. This chain links TRBV12-3 or TRBV12-4 with TRBJ1-2; 8 positions agree with TRBD1. The CDR3 runs to 17 residues. Unmatched junction bases numbered 14, after V lost 4 bases and J lost 4 bases. The CDR3 DNA sequence: TGTGCCAGCAGTTCCCAGGACAGGGCCAAAGCCCCCTATGGCTACACCTTC. Translated, it gives CASSSQDRAKAPYGYTF.

V gene TRBV20-1 combines with J gene TRBJ2-7; D remains ambiguous. The CDR3 covers 12 residues. Germline CDR1 and CDR2: DFQATT and SNEGSKA (reference sequence). V gave up 1 base and J gave up 3 bases, with 7 bases separating them. The CDR3 region has the DNA TGCAGTGCTAGAGGGCAGAGCTACGAGCAGTACGTC. This codes for CSARGQSYEQYV.

This sequence joins TRBV12-3 or TRBV12-4 and TRBJ2-3; 10 nucleotides align to TRBD2. After removal of 6 bases from V and 2 bases from J, the junction contained 14 bases not matched to a gene. The CDR3 runs 18 residues. This chain's CDR3 is CASRPPSGGARATDTQYF. CDR3 in DNA: TGTGCCAGCAGACCTCCAAGCGGGGGGGCCCGGGCCACAGATACGCAGTATTTT.

The rearrangement uses TRBV14 and TRBJ1-2, with TRBD1 as a possible D gene (5 bases). The ends were cut back, 0 bases at V and 9 bases at J, with 8 bases in the middle. The germline CDR1 and CDR2 sequences are SGHDN and FVKESK. This CDR3 contains 12 residues. CDR3 sequence: CASSQDGGRYTF. CDR3 nucleotide sequence: TGTGCCAGCAGCCAAGATGGGGGACGCTACACCTTC.

This clonotype has at least ten counts. CDR3 nucleotides: TGTGCCAGCAGCTTGGGGCGGACAGGGCCGCACAATGAGCAGTTCTTC. Translated, it gives CASSLGRTGPHNEQFF. This sequence joins TRBV7-9 and TRBJ2-1, with TRBD1 matching 8 bases. V trimming: 3 bases; J trimming: 5 bases; junction bases outside the gene matches: 9. Germline CDR1 reads SEHNR; CDR2 reads FQNEAQ (reference sequence). The CDR3 has 16 amino acids.

This clonotype has more than one count but fewer than ten. The rearrangement joins TRBV10-1 to TRBJ2-3, with D hard to call. The germline CDR1 and CDR2 sequences are WNHNN and SYGVQD (reference sequence). Trimming removed 0 bases at V and 2 bases at J, with 9 bases between. This CDR3 contains 15 residues. CDR3 DNA: TGCGCCAGCAGTGAGTCGCTAGTTCCCACAGATACGCAGTATTTT. Its protein product is CASSESLVPTDTQYF.

This clonotype was seen a handful of times. The chain couples TRBV5-4 to TRBJ2-7; D perhaps matches TRBD1 (5 bases). This CDR3 region has 14 residues. CDR1 SGHNT and CDR2 YYREEE come from the germline V gene (reference sequence). With 3 bases removed from V and 2 bases from J, the gap between germline ends came to 12 bases. CDR3 sequence: CASSSQDSPYEQYV. The CDR3 DNA follows: TGTGCCAGCAGCTCGCAAGACAGCCCCTACGAGCAGTACGTC.

This clonotype was observed a handful of times. This chain connects TRBV29-1 to TRBJ2-7; a possible D gene is TRBD2 (6 bases). Looked up from germline, CDR1 is SQVTM and CDR2 is ANQGSEA. The CDR3 consists of 15 residues. V lost 4 bases and J 0 bases, leaving 16 bases between the germline ends. The CDR3, as DNA: TGCAGCGTTGCTGTGGGGGACTCAAGCTCCTACGAGCAGTACTTC. Translation gives CSVAVGDSSSYEQYF.

This chain joins TRBV9 and TRBJ1-2, with a possible D match to TRBD1 (5 bases). Germline assignment: CDR1 SGDLS and CDR2 YYNGEE. The V end lost 3 bases, the J end lost 7 bases, and 28 bases lay between the germline ends. This CDR3 is 18 amino acids long. The CDR3 region has the DNA TGTGCCAGCAGCGGAACCCGTGGGACCAGGGAAACGGAGGGTGGCTACACCTTC. Residues: CASSGTRGTRETEGGYTF.

This clonotype appeared a few times. The CDR3 loop reads CASSETGGGGKLFF. The CDR3 DNA follows: TGTGCCAGCAGCGAGACAGGGGGCGGTGGAAAACTGTTTTTT. The chain couples TRBV13 to TRBJ1-4; 10 positions agree with TRBD1. Germline trimming cut 5 bases from V and 10 bases from J; bases unmatched to any gene: 7. Germline V lookup: CDR1 PRHDT, CDR2 FYEKMQ (reference sequence). The CDR3 has 14 amino acids.

The chain couples TRBV28 to TRBJ1-2; tentative D call: TRBD1 (5 bases). This CDR3 region has 14 residues. Germline V gene lookup returns CDR1 MDHEN and CDR2 SYDVKM. V was clipped by 8 bases and J by 0 bases, with 13 bases between them. The CDR3 is CASSSWGTNYGYTF. DNA of the CDR3: TGTGCCAGCTCCTCGTGGGGGACTAACTATGGCTACACCTTC.

This clonotype was picked up many times. V gene TRBV6-2 or TRBV6-3 combines with J gene TRBJ1-2; D call uncertain. With 3 bases removed from V and 2 bases from J, the gap between germline ends came to 10 bases. This CDR3 is 14 amino acids long. Germline CDR1 and CDR2: MNHEY and SVGEGT. This CDR3 reads CASSYSTDNYGYTF. The CDR3 DNA sequence: TGTGCCAGCAGTTATTCAACTGACAACTATGGCTACACCTTC.

This sequence joins TRBV7-9 and TRBJ2-5; D possibly corresponds to TRBD2 (5 bases). Germline CDR1 is SEHNR and CDR2 is FQNEAQ (reference sequence). The CDR3 is made up of 15 amino acids. The V gene lost 2 bases and the J gene lost 5 bases, with 15 bases spanning the gap. CDR3 DNA: TGTGCCAGCAGCTTATCCGGGGTCGGCGGGGAGACCCAGTACTTC. Its protein is CASSLSGVGGETQYF.

This clonotype was detected only a few times. V gene TRBV12-3 or TRBV12-4 combines with J gene TRBJ2-2; the D gene is possibly TRBD2 (5 bases). The germline V and J ends were trimmed by 6 bases and 5 bases, with 13 bases remaining between them. This CDR3 region has 14 residues. CDR3 DNA: TGTGCCAGCAGCCTAGGGAGACGGACCGGGGAGCTGTTTTTT. Translation gives CASSLGRRTGELFF.

This clonotype came up a few times. The chain joins TRBV5-1 to TRBJ2-3; a weak D match, TRBD2 (7 bases). This CDR3 has 16 amino acids. The V gene's germline CDR1 is SGHRS and CDR2 YFSETQ. Trimming took off 6 bases at V and 3 bases at J, with 20 bases between the two ends. This CDR3 reads CASTPVLGGGTDTQYF. The CDR3 DNA reads TGCGCCAGCACCCCCGTGCTAGGGGGGGGAACAGATACGCAGTATTTT.

This clonotype was counted many times. The chain employs TRBV7-9 and TRBJ1-5; 7 bases align to TRBD1. The trim removed 2 bases at V and 5 bases at J, leaving 6 bases unmatched. The CDR3 runs to 15 residues. CDR1 is SEHNR, CDR2 FQNEAQ, per germline (reference sequence). CDR3 DNA: TGTGCCAGCAGCTTATCGACAGGGTGGGATCAGCCCCAGCATTTT. Its translation is CASSLSTGWDQPQHF.